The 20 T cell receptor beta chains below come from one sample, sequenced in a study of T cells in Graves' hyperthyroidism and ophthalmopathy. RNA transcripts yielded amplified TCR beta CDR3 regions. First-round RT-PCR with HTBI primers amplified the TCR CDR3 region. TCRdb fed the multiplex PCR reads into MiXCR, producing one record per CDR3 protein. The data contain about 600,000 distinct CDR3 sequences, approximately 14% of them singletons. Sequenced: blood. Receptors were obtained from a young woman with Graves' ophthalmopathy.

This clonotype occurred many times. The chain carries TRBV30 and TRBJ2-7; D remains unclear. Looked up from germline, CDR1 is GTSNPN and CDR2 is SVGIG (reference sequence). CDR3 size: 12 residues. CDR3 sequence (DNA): TGTGCTTACGACCGGAACCCCTACGAGCAGTACTTC. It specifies CAYDRNPYEQYF.

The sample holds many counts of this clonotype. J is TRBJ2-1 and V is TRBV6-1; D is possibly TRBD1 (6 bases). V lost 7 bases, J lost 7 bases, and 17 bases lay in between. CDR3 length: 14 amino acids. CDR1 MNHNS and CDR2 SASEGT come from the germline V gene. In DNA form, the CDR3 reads TGTGCCAGCACCGATGAGGGGGAAGTGAATGAGCAGTTCTTC. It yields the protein CASTDEGEVNEQFF.

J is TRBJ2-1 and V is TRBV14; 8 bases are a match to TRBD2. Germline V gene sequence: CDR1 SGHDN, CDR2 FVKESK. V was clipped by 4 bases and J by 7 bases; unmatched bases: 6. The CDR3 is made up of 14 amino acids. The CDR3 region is CASSRPGLGNEQFF. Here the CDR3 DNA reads TGTGCCAGCAGCCGTCCGGGACTAGGTAATGAGCAGTTCTTC.

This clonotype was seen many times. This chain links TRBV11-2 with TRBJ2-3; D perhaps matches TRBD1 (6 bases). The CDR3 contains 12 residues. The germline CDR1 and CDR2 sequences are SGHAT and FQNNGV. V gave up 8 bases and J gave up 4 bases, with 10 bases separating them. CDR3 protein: CASEQGSDTQYF. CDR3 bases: TGTGCCAGCGAACAGGGTTCAGATACGCAGTATTTT.

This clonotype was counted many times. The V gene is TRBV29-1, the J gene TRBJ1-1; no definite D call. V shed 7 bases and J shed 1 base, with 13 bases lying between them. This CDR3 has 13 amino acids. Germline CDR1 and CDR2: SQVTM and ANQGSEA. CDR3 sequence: CSATKRENTEAFF. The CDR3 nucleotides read TGCAGCGCTACCAAGAGGGAGAACACTGAAGCTTTCTTT.

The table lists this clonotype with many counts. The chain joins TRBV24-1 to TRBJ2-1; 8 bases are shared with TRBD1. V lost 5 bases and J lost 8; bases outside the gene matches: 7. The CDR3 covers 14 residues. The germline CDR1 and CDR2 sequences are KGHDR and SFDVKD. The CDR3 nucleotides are TGTGCCACCAGTGGAACAGGGGGTAATGATGAGCAGTTCTTC. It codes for CATSGTGGNDEQFF.

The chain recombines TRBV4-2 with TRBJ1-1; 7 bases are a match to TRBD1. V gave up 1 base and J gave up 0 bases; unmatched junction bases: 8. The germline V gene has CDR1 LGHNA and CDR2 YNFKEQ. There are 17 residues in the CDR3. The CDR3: CASSQVQTGPMNTEAFF. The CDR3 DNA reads TGTGCCAGCAGCCAAGTCCAGACAGGGCCCATGAACACTGAAGCTTTCTTT.

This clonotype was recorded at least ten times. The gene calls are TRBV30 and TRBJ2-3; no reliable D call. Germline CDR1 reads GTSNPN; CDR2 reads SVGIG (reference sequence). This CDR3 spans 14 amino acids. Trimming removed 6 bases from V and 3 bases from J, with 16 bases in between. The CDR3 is CACEHERATDTQYF. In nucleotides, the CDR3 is TGTGCCTGCGAACACGAAAGAGCAACAGATACGCAGTATTTT.

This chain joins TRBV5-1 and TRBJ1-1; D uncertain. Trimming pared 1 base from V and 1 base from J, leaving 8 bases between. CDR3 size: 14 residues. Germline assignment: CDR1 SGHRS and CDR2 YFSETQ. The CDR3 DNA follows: TGCGCCAGCAGCTTGACAGCTGCGAACACTGAAGCTTTCTTT. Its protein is CASSLTAANTEAFF.

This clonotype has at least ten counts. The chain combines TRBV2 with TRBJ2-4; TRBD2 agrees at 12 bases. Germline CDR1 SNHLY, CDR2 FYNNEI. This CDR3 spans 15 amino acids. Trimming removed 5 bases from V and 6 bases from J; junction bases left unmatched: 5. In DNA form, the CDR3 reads TGTGCCAGCAGTCCTAGCGGGAGGGACCTAAACATTCAGTACTTC. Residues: CASSPSGRDLNIQYF.

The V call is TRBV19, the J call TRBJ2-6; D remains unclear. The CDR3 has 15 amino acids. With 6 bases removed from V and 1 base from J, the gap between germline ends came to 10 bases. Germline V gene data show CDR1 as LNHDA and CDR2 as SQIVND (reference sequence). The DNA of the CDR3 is TGTGCCAGTAGGGTCCGAAGATCTGGGGCCAACGTCCTGACTTTC. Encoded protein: CASRVRRSGANVLTF.

CDR3 nucleotide sequence: TGTGCCAGCAGCTTAGCAAATTCAGGGTACGAGCAGTACTTC. Its translation is CASSLANSGYEQYF. The chain has TRBV7-6 and TRBJ2-7, with D tentatively TRBD1 (5 bases). CDR1 SGHVS and CDR2 FNYEAQ come from the germline V gene. The CDR3 sequence is 14 residues long. The ends were cut back, 0 bases at V and 4 bases at J, with 10 bases in the middle.

CDR3 loop: CSVWTGFYGYTF. CDR3 coding DNA: TGCAGCGTTTGGACAGGGTTCTATGGCTACACCTTC. The chain employs TRBV29-1 and TRBJ1-2; 8 bases are a match to TRBD1. Trimming removed 5 bases from V and 4 bases from J; junction bases left unmatched: 3. The V gene's germline CDR1 is SQVTM and CDR2 ANQGSEA. The CDR3 has 12 residues.

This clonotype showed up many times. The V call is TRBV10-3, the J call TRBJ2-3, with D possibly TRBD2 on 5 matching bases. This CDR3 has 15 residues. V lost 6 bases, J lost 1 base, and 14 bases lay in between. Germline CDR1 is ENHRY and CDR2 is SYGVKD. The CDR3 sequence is CAISQQRRGTDTQYF. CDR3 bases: TGTGCCATCAGCCAACAGAGGCGGGGCACAGATACGCAGTATTTT.

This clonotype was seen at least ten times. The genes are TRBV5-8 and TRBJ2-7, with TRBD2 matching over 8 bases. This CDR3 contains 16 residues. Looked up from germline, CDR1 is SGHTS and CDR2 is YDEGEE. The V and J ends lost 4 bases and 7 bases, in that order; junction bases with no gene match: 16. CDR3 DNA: TGTGCCAGCAGCCTCGGGACTAGGGCCGCTGGAGAAGAGCAGTACTTC. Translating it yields CASSLGTRAAGEEQYF. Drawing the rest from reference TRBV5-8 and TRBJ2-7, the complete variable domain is EAGVTQSPTHLIKTRGQQATLRCSPISGHTSVYWYQQALGLGLQFLLWYDEGEERNRGNFPPRFSGRQFPNYSSELNVNALELEDSALYLCASSLGTRAAGEEQYFGPGTRLTVT.

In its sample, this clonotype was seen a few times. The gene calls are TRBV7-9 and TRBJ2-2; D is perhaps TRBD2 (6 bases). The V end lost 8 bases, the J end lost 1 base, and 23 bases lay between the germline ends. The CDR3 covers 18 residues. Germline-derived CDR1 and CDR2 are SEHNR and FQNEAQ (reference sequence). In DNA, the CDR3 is TGTGCCAGCCCCCCAGGAAGTGGTTACGGGAGGAACACCGGGGAGCTGTTTTTT. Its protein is CASPPGSGYGRNTGELFF.

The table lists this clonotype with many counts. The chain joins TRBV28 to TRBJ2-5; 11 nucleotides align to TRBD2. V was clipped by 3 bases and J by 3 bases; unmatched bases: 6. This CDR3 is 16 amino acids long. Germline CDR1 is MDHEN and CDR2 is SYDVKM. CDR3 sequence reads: CASSFSPGLAEETQYF. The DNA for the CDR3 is TGTGCCAGCAGTTTCTCACCGGGACTAGCGGAAGAGACCCAGTACTTC.

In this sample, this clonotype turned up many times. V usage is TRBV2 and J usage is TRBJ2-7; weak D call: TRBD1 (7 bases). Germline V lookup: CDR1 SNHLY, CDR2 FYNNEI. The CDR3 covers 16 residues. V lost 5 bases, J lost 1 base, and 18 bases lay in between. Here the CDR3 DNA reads TGTGCCAGCAGTCCCCCAGGAGGGGGCCTTTCCTACGAGCAGTACTTC. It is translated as CASSPPGGGLSYEQYF.

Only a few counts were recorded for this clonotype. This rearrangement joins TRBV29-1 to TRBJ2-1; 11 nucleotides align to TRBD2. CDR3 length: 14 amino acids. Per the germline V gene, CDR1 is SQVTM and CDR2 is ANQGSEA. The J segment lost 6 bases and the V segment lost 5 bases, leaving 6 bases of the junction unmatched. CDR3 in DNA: TGCAGCGTTTTGGTAGCGGGAGGGGCCAATGAGCAGTTCTTC. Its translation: CSVLVAGGANEQFF.

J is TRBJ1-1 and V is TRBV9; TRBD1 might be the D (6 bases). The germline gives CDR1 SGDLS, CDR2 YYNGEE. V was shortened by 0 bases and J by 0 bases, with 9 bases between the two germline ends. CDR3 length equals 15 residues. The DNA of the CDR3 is TGTGCCAGCAGCGTAGACGGGACACTGAACACTGAAGCTTTCTTT. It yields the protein CASSVDGTLNTEAFF.